The source of this T cell receptor beta chain is a study of response to subunit inactivated influenza vaccine. TCRdb analysed the RT-PCR reads with MiXCR anew, one entry per CDR3 protein. The repertoire has around 760,000 distinct CDR3 sequences, approximately 14% of them found once; the top ten carry 6% to 7%. Germline CDR1 SGHAT, CDR2 FQNNGV. The V segment lost 4 bases and the J segment 6 bases; nucleotides outside the gene matches: 18. This CDR3 spans 18 amino acids. The specimen comprised PBMCs from blood, sampled around two weeks before vaccination. The sequence derives from a man aged 50-59 years who received an inactivated influenza vaccine. The chain links TRBV11-2 to TRBJ2-1; TRBD1 agrees at 7 bases. CDR3 nucleotides: TGTGCCAGCAGCTATATGGGGGAACAGGGGTACCCCTCCAATGAGCAGTTCTTC. It specifies CASSYMGEQGYPSNEQFF.